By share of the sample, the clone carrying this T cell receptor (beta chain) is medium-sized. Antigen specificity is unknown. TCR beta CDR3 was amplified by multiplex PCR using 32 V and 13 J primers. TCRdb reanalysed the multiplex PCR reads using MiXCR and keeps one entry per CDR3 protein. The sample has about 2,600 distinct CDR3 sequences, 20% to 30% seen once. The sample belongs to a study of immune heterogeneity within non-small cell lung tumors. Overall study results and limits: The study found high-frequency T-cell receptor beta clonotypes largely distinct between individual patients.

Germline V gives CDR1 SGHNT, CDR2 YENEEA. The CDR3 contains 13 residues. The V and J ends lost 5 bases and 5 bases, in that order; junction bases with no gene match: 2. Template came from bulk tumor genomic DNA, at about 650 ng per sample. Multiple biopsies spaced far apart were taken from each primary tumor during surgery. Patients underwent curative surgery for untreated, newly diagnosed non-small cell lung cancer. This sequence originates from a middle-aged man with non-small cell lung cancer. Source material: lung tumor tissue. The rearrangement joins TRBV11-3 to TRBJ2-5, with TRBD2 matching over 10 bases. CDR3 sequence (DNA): TGTGCCAGCAGCCGACTAGCGGGTGAGACCCAGTACTTC. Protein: CASSRLAGETQYF.